This T cell receptor beta chain derives from a study of control samples from healthy donors and cancer patients. The protocol was immunoSEQ multiplex PCR, while the TCRdb copy is restricted to in-frame clones and leaves out a portion. The sample includes approximately 94,000 clones, just over 90% of them seen just once. Germline V gene lookup returns CDR1 SGHKS and CDR2 YYEKEE (reference sequence). V lost 2 bases to trimming and J lost 4 bases, with 13 bases between them. The CDR3 contains 15 residues. Sequenced material: blood. The receptor comes from a woman aged 25-40 years in good health. The chain employs TRBV5-5 and TRBJ1-5; no reliable D call. The CDR3 DNA reads TGTGCCAGCAGCTTACACGGCGGCACGAATCAGCCCCAGCATTTT. Protein: CASSLHGGTNQPQHF.